This entry concerns a single TCR beta chain. What it recognizes is unknown. Losses at the gene ends were 7 bases for V and 8 bases for J; bases not matched to a gene: 8. This CDR3 comprises 13 residues. CDR1 MNHEY and CDR2 SVGAGI come from the germline V gene. The data originate from a study of siplizumab effects on memory and regulatory T cells. Whole-study results and caveats: Alloreactive sequences tracing back to unstimulated CD4+ memory cells fell significantly with siplizumab.

TCRdb keeps only in-frame clones here, not all; method: immunoSEQ multiplex PCR. Found here are 55,000 to 70,000 clones, more than 85% of them singletons; the top ten hold around 40%. Material: CD8+ T cells sorted from blood. This clonotype was sampled from a human donor in good health. The chain employs TRBV6-5 and TRBJ1-1; 9 bases are a match to TRBD1. The CDR3 region is CASKQGARMEAFF. The CDR3, as DNA: TGTGCCAGCAAACAGGGGGCCCGAATGGAAGCTTTCTTT.